Shown below are 10 T cell receptor beta chains from a single sample sequenced in a study of shared clonotypes between healthy human individuals. Clones were read by immunoSEQ multiplex PCR, and TCRdb kept only the in-frame ones, dropping some. The table shows roughly 2.2 million clones, with 90% to 95% occurring only once. The material sequenced was naive CD4+ T cells from PBMCs. Subset in this sample: CD45RA+ positively selected. The origin of the receptors is a man between 18 and 35 years old in good health. Some clones in this sample may be carry-over from other donors' samples.

J is TRBJ2-7 and V is TRBV7-2; 10 nucleotides match TRBD1. V shed 5 bases, J shed 1 base, and the junction held 5 bases outside the gene matches. The CDR3 loop spans 15 amino acids. CDR1 is SGHTA and CDR2 is FQGNSA in the germline V gene. In DNA, the CDR3 is TGTGCCAGCAGCCTCCGACAGGGGGCTTCCTACGAGCAGTACTTC. It yields the protein CASSLRQGASYEQYF.

This chain connects TRBV4-1 to TRBJ2-1; TRBD2 matches at 8 bases. V lost 0 bases, J lost 8 bases, and 18 bases stayed unmatched. The CDR3 is made up of 19 amino acids. CDR1 and CDR2 (germline): MGHRA, YSYEKL. The CDR3 is CASSQDRGDGSSGFDEQFF. CDR3 sequence (DNA): TGCGCCAGCAGCCAAGATAGGGGTGATGGTTCTAGCGGGTTTGATGAGCAGTTCTTC.

The V gene is TRBV2, the J gene TRBJ2-7, with TRBD1 as a possible D gene (5 bases). Trimming removed 6 bases at V and 5 bases at J, with 14 bases between. Germline values: CDR1 SNHLY, CDR2 FYNNEI. This CDR3 is 13 amino acids long. CDR3 residues: CASRTTGSDEQYF. Here the CDR3 DNA reads TGTGCCAGCAGAACTACAGGTTCCGACGAGCAGTACTTC.

The chain recombines TRBV7-6 with TRBJ2-1; tentatively, D is TRBD2 (6 bases). V was clipped by 3 bases and J by 8 bases, with 14 bases between them. The length of the CDR3 is 14 residues. CDR1 is SGHVS and CDR2 is FNYEAQ in the germline V gene. CDR3 sequence: CASSLAGSGDEQFF. The CDR3 region has the DNA TGTGCCAGCAGCTTGGCGGGATCGGGTGATGAGCAGTTCTTC.

The rearrangement uses TRBV28 and TRBJ2-7; 9 bases are shared with TRBD2. Germline loops: CDR1 MDHEN, CDR2 SYDVKM. The CDR3 totals 13 residues. V lost 8 bases to trimming and J lost 1 base; unmatched junction nucleotides: 3. The DNA of the CDR3 is TGTGCCAGCGAGGCGGGAGGGTCCTACGAGCAGTACTTC. This gives the protein CASEAGGSYEQYF.

This chain connects TRBV19 to TRBJ1-1, with D perhaps matching TRBD1 (5 bases). Trimming took off 6 bases at V and 3 bases at J, with 11 bases between the two ends. Germline V gives CDR1 LNHDA, CDR2 SQIVND (reference sequence). The CDR3 length is 13 residues. The CDR3 DNA reads TGTGCCAGTAGCCGGGGAGGGGACACTGAAGCTTTCTTT. It is translated as CASSRGGDTEAFF.

This clone was seen only once. The V call is TRBV5-1, the J call TRBJ1-3; D possibly corresponds to TRBD1 (5 bases). The V end was cut by 4 bases, the J end by 0 bases, with 11 bases between. Germline values: CDR1 SGHRS, CDR2 YFSETQ. CDR3 size: 15 residues. Here the CDR3 DNA reads TGCGCCAGCAGCCGGGACGGAGTCTCTGGAAACACCATATATTTT. It translates to CASSRDGVSGNTIYF. Together with reference TRBV5-1 and TRBJ1-3, the CDR3 gives the full variable domain: KAGVTQTPRYLIKTRGQQVTLSCSPISGHRSVSWYQQTPGQGLQFLFEYFSETQRNKGNFPGRFSGRQFSNSRSEMNVSTLELGDSALYLCASSRDGVSGNTIYFGEGSWLTVV.

V is TRBV6-6 and J is TRBJ2-5, with D hard to call. Germline V CDR1 and CDR2: MNHNY, SVGAGI (reference sequence). V lost 4 bases, J lost 2 bases, and 8 bases lay in between. There are 13 residues in the CDR3. For the CDR3, the DNA is TGTGCCAGCAGTTTTAGGCGGCAAGAGACCCAGTACTTC. Protein product: CASSFRRQETQYF.

The chain has TRBV18 and TRBJ2-1; D unclear. Germline loops: CDR1 KGHSH, CDR2 LQKENI. The CDR3 extends over 15 amino acids. Trimming stripped 0 bases from V and 4 bases from J, with 10 bases between. For the CDR3, the DNA is TGTGCCAGCTCACCACCGTCAGGTCCTTACAATGAGCAGTTCTTC. Protein sequence: CASSPPSGPYNEQFF.

In regard to this clone: Distinct nucleotide sequences in the sample also encode this CDR3. The gene calls are TRBV7-2 and TRBJ2-2; no definite D call. CDR1 is SGHTA and CDR2 is FQGNSA in the germline V gene. The CDR3 contains 12 residues. Trimming removed 1 base from V and 6 bases from J, with 3 bases in between. For the CDR3, the DNA is TGTGCCAGCAGCTTAGGGCCCGGGGAGCTGTTTTTT. It codes for CASSLGPGELFF.